One sample yielded the 19 T cell receptor beta chains listed below, sequenced in a study of response to subunit inactivated influenza vaccine. TCRdb reprocessed the RT-PCR reads with MiXCR, giving one entry per CDR3 protein. The repertoire holds approximately 700,000 distinct CDR3 sequences, 11% to 15% seen once, with around 7% in the top ten. Sequencing was performed on PBMCs from blood, taken approximately 15 days before vaccination. The receptors here all came from a man in his forties or fifties who received an inactivated influenza vaccine.

This clonotype appeared a few times. CDR3 region: CASSRSDSYEQYF. The CDR3 DNA sequence: TGTGCCAGTAGTCGGTCAGATTCCTACGAGCAGTACTTC. The chain carries TRBV19 and TRBJ2-7; unclear D gene. CDR1 is LNHDA, CDR2 SQIVND, per germline (reference sequence). V gave up 5 bases and J gave up 1 base, with 9 bases separating them. CDR3 length equals 13 residues.

The chain is built from TRBV4-2 and TRBJ2-1; 15 bases fit TRBD2. J was trimmed by 4 bases and V by 1 base; bases with no gene match: 5. CDR3 length: 18 amino acids. CDR1 LGHNA and CDR2 YNFKEQ come from the germline V gene. CDR3 nucleotide sequence: TGTGCCAGCAGCCAAGTTGGGACTAGCGGGGGGACTTACAATGAGCAGTTCTTC. Protein product: CASSQVGTSGGTYNEQFF.

This clonotype was observed many times. The chain couples TRBV5-1 to TRBJ2-2, with D perhaps being TRBD1 or TRBD2 (5 bases each). Between the trimmed V and J ends, which lost 4 bases and 0 bases, there was a span of 16 bases. Germline CDR1 and CDR2: SGHRS and YFSETQ. This CDR3 region has 17 residues. The CDR3 is CASSLRVGHSNTGELFF. DNA of the CDR3: TGCGCCAGCAGCCTGCGGGTAGGACACTCGAACACCGGGGAGCTGTTTTTT. Full variable domain (remainder filled in from reference TRBV5-1 and TRBJ2-2): KAGVTQTPRYLIKTRGQQVTLSCSPISGHRSVSWYQQTPGQGLQFLFEYFSETQRNKGNFPGRFSGRQFSNSRSEMNVSTLELGDSALYLCASSLRVGHSNTGELFFGEGSRLTVL.

The chain combines TRBV27 with TRBJ2-3; D tentatively reads TRBD1 or TRBD2 (6 bases each). The ends were cut back, 8 bases at V and 4 bases at J, with 25 bases in the middle. CDR1 is MNHEY, CDR2 SMNVEV, per germline (reference sequence). This CDR3 contains 17 residues. The CDR3 DNA sequence: TGTGCCAGCGGCTCCCCGACTAGACACGAGGGGGCAGATACGCAGTATTTT. It specifies CASGSPTRHEGADTQYF.

This chain joins TRBV7-3 and TRBJ2-7, with D possibly being TRBD1 (5 bases). With 2 bases removed from V and 0 bases from J, the gap between germline ends came to 11 bases. Germline V gene data show CDR1 as SGHTA and CDR2 as FQGTGA. The CDR3 totals 15 residues. CDR3 protein: CASSLGLGASYEQYF. CDR3 DNA: TGTGCCAGCAGCTTAGGTCTTGGGGCCTCCTACGAGCAGTACTTC.

There are a few counts of this clonotype. The CDR3 DNA reads TGCAGTGCTAGGGGTGACTTGGGGCTGAGCTCCTACGAGCAGTACTTC. Amino acid sequence: CSARGDLGLSSYEQYF. The V call is TRBV20-1, the J call TRBJ2-7, with D maybe TRBD1 (5 bases). The germline gives CDR1 DFQATT, CDR2 SNEGSKA (reference sequence). The CDR3 spans 16 residues. V was pared by 3 bases and J by 0 bases, with 18 bases between.

The table lists this clonotype with a few counts. This chain connects TRBV4-3 to TRBJ2-6, with 9 bases matching TRBD1. This CDR3 is built from 20 residues. With 0 bases clipped from V and 1 base from J, the junction kept 10 bases outside the gene matches. In germline, CDR1 is LGHNA, CDR2 YSLEER. CDR3 DNA: TGCGCCAGCAGCCAAGAGGGGACAGGGTTTTCCCTATCTGGGGCCAACGTCCTGACTTTC. Translating it yields CASSQEGTGFSLSGANVLTF.

This clonotype occurred a few times. This chain joins TRBV14 and TRBJ2-3; D is possibly TRBD1 or TRBD2 (5 bases each). V dropped 4 bases and J dropped 2 bases, with 10 bases sitting between them. This CDR3 contains 14 residues. Germline CDR1 and CDR2: SGHDN and FVKESK. DNA of the CDR3: TGTGCCAGCAGCCGCCGGGACCACACAGATACGCAGTATTTT. Its protein is CASSRRDHTDTQYF. Based on the CDR3 plus reference TRBV14 and TRBJ2-3, the full variable domain is EAGVTQFPSHSVIEKGQTVTLRCDPISGHDNLYWYRRVMGKEIKFLLHFVKESKQDESGMPNNRFLAERTGGTYSTLKVQPAELEDSGVYFCASSRRDHTDTQYFGPGTRLTVL.

This chain connects TRBV7-2 to TRBJ1-2; D is possibly TRBD1 (5 bases). The CDR3 totals 15 residues. Germline CDR1 reads SGHTA; CDR2 reads FQGNSA. The V end lost 5 bases, the J end lost 9 bases, and 22 bases lay between the germline ends. This CDR3 reads CASSPGGGRGTSYTF. CDR3 sequence (DNA): TGTGCCAGCAGCCCCGGGGGGGGACGGGGGACTAGCTACACCTTC.

CDR3: CASSPAAGVNEQFF. The CDR3 nucleotides read TGTGCCAGCAGCCCGGCGGCGGGAGTAAATGAGCAGTTCTTC. This rearrangement joins TRBV11-3 to TRBJ2-1, with 7 bases identical to TRBD2. The CDR3 is 14 residues long. Germline V gene sequence: CDR1 SGHNT, CDR2 YENEEA. The trim removed 5 bases at V and 7 bases at J, leaving 8 bases unmatched.

This clonotype was seen more than once but under ten times. V is TRBV4-2 and J is TRBJ1-1; tentative D call: TRBD1 (5 bases). Per germline, CDR1 LGHNA and CDR2 YNFKEQ. The CDR3 has 12 amino acids. The V end lost 2 bases, the J end lost 10 bases, and 11 bases lay between the germline ends. CDR3 sequence (DNA): TGTGCCAGCAGCCAATTGGGGGAGGGAGCTTTCTTT. Protein sequence: CASSQLGEGAFF.

This chain connects TRBV9 to TRBJ2-2; a possible D gene is TRBD1 (5 bases). From germline, CDR1 is SGDLS and CDR2 YYNGEE. The CDR3 sequence is 15 residues long. Trimming pared 2 bases from V and 2 bases from J, leaving 10 bases between. CDR3 DNA: TGTGCCAGCAGCGTTATAGGGGCAAACACCGGGGAGCTGTTTTTT. Its protein product is CASSVIGANTGELFF.

This chain joins TRBV29-1 and TRBJ2-1; 7 bases align to TRBD2. The V segment lost 1 base and the J segment 6 bases; nucleotides outside the gene matches: 3. The CDR3 has 13 residues. Germline loops: CDR1 SQVTM, CDR2 ANQGSEA. The CDR3 coding sequence is TGCAGCGTTGAAGTTGCGGGGGTCAATGAGCAGTTCTTC. As protein: CSVEVAGVNEQFF.

The chain joins TRBV27 to TRBJ2-3; D is possibly TRBD1 (6 bases). V lost 1 base and J 0 bases, leaving 11 bases between the germline ends. Germline values: CDR1 MNHEY, CDR2 SMNVEV (reference sequence). CDR3 length: 16 amino acids. CDR3 in amino acids: CASSLLGQGSTDTQYF. The CDR3 nucleotides read TGTGCCAGCAGTTTATTAGGTCAGGGGAGCACAGATACGCAGTATTTT.

This clonotype occurred a few times. The chain combines TRBV5-1 with TRBJ2-3; the D is unclear. There are 13 residues in the CDR3. V was clipped by 1 base and J by 0 bases, with 3 bases between them. Germline-derived CDR1 and CDR2 are SGHRS and YFSETQ. Here the CDR3 reads CASSLKSTDTQYF. In DNA form, the CDR3 reads TGCGCCAGCAGCTTGAAGAGCACAGATACGCAGTATTTT.

This clonotype occurred a few times. As DNA, the CDR3 is TGTGCCAGCGCGAGTGGGGGGGTAAGTGAGCAGTTCTTC. Protein sequence: CASASGGVSEQFF. The chain uses TRBV27 and TRBJ2-1; 7 nucleotides align to TRBD2. The germline V gene has CDR1 MNHEY and CDR2 SMNVEV (reference sequence). The V gene end was trimmed by 8 bases and the J gene end by 9 bases; junction bases not matched to a gene: 10. CDR3 length: 13 amino acids.

With regard to this clonotype: At one end, the junction sequence differs from germline, possibly due to a read error. The chain links TRBV28 to TRBJ2-7; TRBD1 matches at 8 bases. CDR3 size: 14 residues. Per the germline V gene, CDR1 is MDHEN and CDR2 is SYDVKM. CDR3 sequence reads: CASSLRDRFYEQYF. DNA for the CDR3: TGCGCCAGCAGTTTACGGGACAGGTTTTACGAGCAGTACTTC.

This clonotype was seen more than once but under ten times. This chain links TRBV10-3 with TRBJ2-3; 7 bases are a match to TRBD1. The J segment lost 4 bases and the V segment lost 0 bases, leaving 1 base of the junction unmatched. Germline V gene lookup returns CDR1 ENHRY and CDR2 SYGVKD. This CDR3 comprises 14 residues. DNA of the CDR3: TGTGCCATCAGTGAGTCGACAGGGCCAGATACGCAGTATTTT. This codes for CAISESTGPDTQYF.

The chain has TRBV12-3 or TRBV12-4 and TRBJ2-3, with 11 nucleotides matching TRBD2. Losses at the gene ends were 3 bases for V and 5 bases for J; bases not matched to a gene: 7. CDR3 length equals 16 residues. In DNA form, the CDR3 reads TGTGCCAGCAGTTTTTCTAGCGGGAGGTTAGGAGATACGCAGTATTTT. Amino acid sequence: CASSFSSGRLGDTQYF.